This T cell receptor beta chain was sequenced during a study of blood T cell repertoires in COVID-19 (dated by TCRdb to 2020 to 2022). For context, the study as a whole: The collaborator samples originated in the United States, Italy and Spain and spanned the acute and convalescent phases of COVID-19. Sample metadata almost always included a de-identified subject ID, COVID-19 status, age in years and sex. The samples were drawn from two sources: the first 160 participants of the ongoing ImmuneRACE study, and 1,200 or so subjects contributed by 6 global collaborators. HLA class I and class II types, where available, came from metadata supplied by the sample provider rather than from assay-based typing. The dataset comprised deeply sampled blood TCRbeta repertoires from subjects exposed to, actively infected with, or recovered from COVID-19. A freely available public database, intended as a resource for researchers studying the immune response to SARS-CoV-2, is where the repertoires were released. The prospective study material was composed of cDNA or gDNA derived from T cells, B-cell-depleted T cells, or PBMCs. The full study reports these points: Clinical and demographic metadata were provided uncurated, with the amount varying by source and participant.

Comment on this clone: Its binding antigen is unknown. Base-call qualities are not available, and no considerably larger clone is one nucleotide away.

Participants in the prospective study were enrolled through a virtual design, were aged roughly 18 to 100 years, and lived in roughly 24 United States geographic areas. Cohort assignment in the prospective study relied on participant-reported clinical history from a screening survey and a study questionnaire. ImmuneRACE Cohort 3 recovered participants were defined by two consecutive negative NP/OP PCR tests, healthcare professional clearance, or symptom resolution. In the prospective study, mobile phlebotomists collected whole blood, serum and a nasopharyngeal or oropharyngeal swab from each participant. Prospective study participants could optionally give additional blood draws and questionnaires over an approximately two-month period. Blood samples from the prospective study were shipped frozen or at room temperature prior to DNA extraction. TCRbeta CDR3 regions were amplified from genomic DNA by means of the immunoSEQ Assay, a bias-controlled multiplex PCR. For the original study's pipeline: The number of nucleated cells in each sample was estimated by amplification of reference gene primers within the assay. To quantify the absolute abundance of each unique TCRbeta CDR3 rearrangement, sequence reads were collapsed and filtered. Productive Simpson clonality was computed per sample as the square root of Simpson's diversity index over productive rearrangements. What TCRdb holds here is the immuneACCESS table cut down to in-frame rearrangements. Part of the clones is not present; checked against another copy, under half of the missing clones reflect an unresolved V gene, and the others are unexplained. The V and J calls and clone size come from that table; D and trimming were worked out from the DNA. Counted in this sample were roughly 330,000 clones; roughly 88% of them appeared once. The ten largest clones represent under 6% of the sample.

This TCR derives from a man younger than 40 who had recovered from COVID-19. The sample comprised PBMCs or T cells enriched from blood (not recorded which).

The encoded CDR3 is CASSFRPGEYEQYF. In nucleotides, the sequence is TGTGCCAGCAGCTTTCGACCGGGGGAGTACGAGCAGTACTTC. The chain couples TRBV7-8 to TRBJ2-7; TRBD2 is perhaps the D gene, given 6 matching bases. Based on the germline V gene, the CDR1 and CDR2 sequences are SGHVS and FQNEAQ. V is shortened by 3 bases, J by 4 bases, and the region joining them spans 13 bases. The CDR3 numbers 14 residues from cysteine through phenylalanine. The sequence is cut down to CDR3 DNA, 42 bases in frame from base 1.